Following are 28 T cell receptor beta chains from one sample sequenced in a study of early T cells in non-severe SARS-CoV-2 infection. TCRdb ran MiXCR on the 5' RACE reads and lists one entry per CDR3 protein. Of 80,000 to 95,000 distinct CDR3 sequences listed, 14% were seen once; the top ten hold 5% to 7%. Sequencing was carried out using whole blood. The receptor set was obtained from an adult who was a healthcare worker with PCR-confirmed SARS-CoV-2 infection or an uninfected control (not recorded which).

This clonotype occurred a few times. The chain links TRBV7-3 to TRBJ1-1; possible D gene TRBD1, 5 bases. Per the germline V gene, CDR1 is SGHTA and CDR2 is FQGTGA. V was cut by 3 bases and J by 7 bases, with 12 bases left in between. The CDR3 has 13 amino acids. The CDR3: CASSFQGWGEAFF. DNA for the CDR3: TGTGCCAGCAGCTTTCAGGGCTGGGGTGAAGCTTTCTTT. Together with reference TRBV7-3 and TRBJ1-1, the CDR3 gives the full variable domain: GAGVSQTPSNKVTEKGKYVELRCDPISGHTALYWYRQSLGQGPEFLIYFQGTGAADDSGLPNDRFFAVRPEGSVSTLKIQRTERGDSAVYLCASSFQGWGEAFFGQGTRLTVV.

In this sample, this clonotype turned up a few times. This rearrangement joins TRBV10-3 to TRBJ2-7; a weak D match, TRBD1 (6 bases). The CDR3 has 17 amino acids. The V gene lost 6 bases and the J gene lost 1 base, with 22 bases spanning the gap. Germline V gene lookup returns CDR1 ENHRY and CDR2 SYGVKD. The CDR3 loop reads CAISDRNRAYLSYEQYF. The CDR3 region has the DNA TGTGCCATCAGCGATAGAAACAGGGCCTACCTTTCCTACGAGCAGTACTTC.

The chain couples TRBV27 to TRBJ1-5; D is unresolved. This CDR3 is 15 amino acids long. V was cut by 2 bases and J by 1 base, with 9 bases left in between. Germline assignment: CDR1 MNHEY and CDR2 SMNVEV (reference sequence). The CDR3 here is CASSLSRVSNQPQHF. In DNA, the CDR3 is TGTGCCAGCAGTTTAAGTCGCGTCAGCAATCAGCCCCAGCATTTT.

This clonotype has ten or more counts. V is TRBV7-2 and J is TRBJ2-1; 12 bases line up with TRBD2. V was clipped by 2 bases and J by 9 bases; unmatched bases: 11. CDR1 is SGHTA and CDR2 is FQGNSA in the germline V gene. The CDR3 covers 17 residues. The CDR3 DNA is TGTGCCAGCAGCTTACTTGGGGCTAGCGGGGGGGCCGGTGAGCAGTTCTTC. Protein product: CASSLLGASGGAGEQFF.

The genes are TRBV5-1 and TRBJ2-5; perhaps TRBD2 as D (7 bases). This CDR3 comprises 15 residues. The germline CDR1 and CDR2 sequences are SGHRS and YFSETQ. The ends were cut back, 4 bases at V and 3 bases at J, with 16 bases in the middle. In nucleotides, the CDR3 is TGCGCCAGCAGCCAACGGCGGGGGCGGGAAGAGACCCAGTACTTC. It encodes CASSQRRGREETQYF.

The rearrangement joins TRBV28 to TRBJ1-1; D not certain. Per germline, CDR1 MDHEN and CDR2 SYDVKM. Deletions cut 2 bases from V and 1 base from J, with 17 bases between. The CDR3 is made up of 17 amino acids. The CDR3 loop is CASSLNTVAQTNTEAFF. In DNA, the CDR3 is TGTGCCAGCAGTTTAAACACAGTTGCGCAGACGAACACTGAAGCTTTCTTT. The complete variable domain, with remaining parts taken from reference TRBV28 and TRBJ1-1, reads DVKVTQSSRYLVKRTGEKVFLECVQDMDHENMFWYRQDPGLGLRLIYFSYDVKMKEKGDIPEGYSVSREKKERFSLILESASTNQTSMYLCASSLNTVAQTNTEAFFGQGTRLTVV.

This chain uses TRBV20-1 with TRBJ1-3; 9 bases line up with TRBD1. CDR1 and CDR2 from the germline V gene are DFQATT and SNEGSKA (reference sequence). V lost 4 bases to trimming and J lost 2 bases; unmatched junction nucleotides: 6. This CDR3 is 15 amino acids long. This CDR3 reads CSATSQGAAGNTIYF. The DNA for the CDR3 is TGCAGTGCTACTTCACAGGGGGCAGCTGGAAACACCATATATTTT.

The chain employs TRBV7-9 and TRBJ1-2; D uncertain. CDR1 and CDR2 from the germline V gene are SEHNR and FQNEAQ (reference sequence). The length of the CDR3 is 13 residues. V lost 1 base to trimming and J lost 3 bases, with 6 bases between them. The CDR3 region has the DNA TGTGCCAGCAGCTTAGGCAGAGACTATGGCTACACCTTC. Amino acid sequence: CASSLGRDYGYTF.

In its sample, this clonotype was seen many times. The chain has TRBV20-1 and TRBJ2-6; D may correspond to TRBD1 or TRBD2 (5 bases each). Deletions cut 4 bases from V and 0 bases from J, with 13 bases between. The CDR3 spans 16 residues. Germline CDR1 DFQATT, CDR2 SNEGSKA (reference sequence). The chain's CDR3 is CSATGRGVSGANVLTF. The CDR3 region has the DNA TGCAGTGCTACGGGACGGGGAGTCTCTGGGGCCAACGTCCTGACTTTC.

The rearrangement joins TRBV28 to TRBJ2-7; D is undetermined. V lost 5 bases, J lost 4 bases, and 12 bases lay in between. Germline V gene lookup returns CDR1 MDHEN and CDR2 SYDVKM. CDR3 length: 13 residues. CDR3 DNA: TGTGCCAGCAGTACGCCTTCAATATACGAGCAGTACTTC. Translating it yields CASSTPSIYEQYF.

This clonotype was picked up a small number of times. The genes are TRBV4-1 and TRBJ2-3; D could derive from TRBD1 or TRBD2 (5 bases each). The CDR3 is 16 amino acids. With 0 bases removed from V and 1 base from J, the gap between germline ends came to 11 bases. CDR1 and CDR2 (germline): MGHRA, YSYEKL. The CDR3 is CASSQEASGRTDTQYF. The CDR3 nucleotides are TGCGCCAGCAGCCAAGAGGCGTCGGGACGCACAGATACGCAGTATTTT.

This clonotype was observed a handful of times. At one end the junction does not follow the germline gene, possibly because of a read error. This chain joins TRBV9 and TRBJ1-2; no firm D call. Germline V gene data show CDR1 as SGDLS and CDR2 as YYNGEE. The CDR3 contains 12 residues. The CDR3 region is CASSPTAFPLQF. The CDR3 DNA reads TGTGCCAGCAGCCCCACGGCCTTCCCCCTCCAGTTC. The full variable domain, with the rest looked up from reference TRBV9 and TRBJ1-2, is DSGVTQTPKHLITATGQRVTLRCSPRSGDLSVYWYQQSLDQGLQFLIQYYNGEERAKGNILERFSAQQFPDLHSELNLSSLELGDSALYFCASSPTAFPLQFGSGTRLTVV.

This clonotype was seen more than once but under ten times. V is TRBV7-6 and J is TRBJ2-7; D gene ambiguous. The V gene's germline CDR1 is SGHVS and CDR2 FNYEAQ. Deletions cut 3 bases from V and 1 base from J, with 10 bases between. This CDR3 comprises 14 residues. CDR3 bases: TGTGCCAGCAGCTTTTCCAGTGAATCCTACGAGCAGTACTTC. Translation: CASSFSSESYEQYF. Full variable domain (missing parts from reference TRBV7-6 and TRBJ2-7): GAGVSQSPRYKVTKRGQDVALRCDPISGHVSLYWYRQALGQGPEFLTYFNYEAQQDKSGLPNDRFSAERPEGSISTLTIQRTEQRDSAMYRCASSFSSESYEQYFGPGTRLTVT.

This clonotype was found many times. The rearrangement joins TRBV30 to TRBJ2-7; TRBD2 might be the D (7 bases). In germline, CDR1 is GTSNPN, CDR2 SVGIG (reference sequence). The CDR3 consists of 13 residues. Trimming cost V 3 bases and J 6 bases, with 15 bases left between them. This CDR3 reads CAWSRGGASEQYF. The CDR3 DNA follows: TGTGCCTGGAGCCGAGGGGGGGCCAGCGAGCAGTACTTC.

This clonotype was seen many times. This rearrangement joins TRBV6-5 to TRBJ2-7; TRBD2 agrees at 7 bases. Germline CDR1 MNHEY, CDR2 SVGAGI. The CDR3 runs to 15 residues. The trim removed 6 bases at V and 3 bases at J, leaving 11 bases unmatched. The CDR3 here is CASSRSGRELYEQYF. DNA for the CDR3: TGTGCCAGCAGCCGGTCGGGGAGGGAACTCTACGAGCAGTACTTC.

The chain's CDR3 is CASSEGTSGTHFNYGYTF. CDR3 nucleotide sequence: TGTGCCAGCAGTGAAGGAACCTCTGGGACACACTTTAACTATGGCTACACCTTC. The chain joins TRBV6-1 to TRBJ1-2, with a weak D call TRBD1 (6 bases). CDR3 length: 18 residues. V lost 1 base to trimming and J lost 1 base, with 19 bases between them. CDR1 and CDR2 from the germline V gene are MNHNS and SASEGT.

This clonotype was seen a handful of times. J is TRBJ2-7 and V is TRBV19; TRBD2 aligns across 13 bases. J lost 0 bases, V lost 5 bases, and 7 bases had no gene match. CDR3 length: 17 residues. CDR1 and CDR2 from the germline V gene are LNHDA and SQIVND (reference sequence). CDR3: CASSFPGLAGSSYEQYF. DNA for the CDR3: TGTGCCAGTAGTTTCCCGGGACTAGCGGGGAGCTCCTACGAGCAGTACTTC.

The chain recombines TRBV19 with TRBJ2-3; 7 nucleotides align to TRBD1. J gave up 3 bases and V 3 bases, and 9 bases lay outside the gene matches. The CDR3 has 16 residues. CDR1 LNHDA and CDR2 SQIVND come from the germline V gene (reference sequence). CDR3 sequence: CASSITEGARTDTQYF. The CDR3 DNA follows: TGTGCCAGTAGTATCACCGAGGGGGCGAGGACAGATACGCAGTATTTT.

This clonotype occurred a few times. This chain uses TRBV30 with TRBJ2-5; the match to TRBD1 covers 7 bases. The V segment lost 3 bases and the J segment 4 bases; nucleotides outside the gene matches: 2. CDR1 is GTSNPN and CDR2 is SVGIG in the germline V gene (reference sequence). This CDR3 region has 12 residues. The CDR3 nucleotides are TGTGCCTGGAGCCCAGGGGGAGAGACCCAGTACTTC. The encoded protein is CAWSPGGETQYF.

This clonotype occurred a few times. This chain joins TRBV16 and TRBJ2-7; D assignment may be TRBD1 or TRBD2 (6 bases each). The CDR3 has 14 amino acids. Looked up from germline, CDR1 is KGHSY and CDR2 is FQNENV. The V end lost 1 base, the J end lost 7 bases, and 14 bases lay between the germline ends. The CDR3 DNA is TGTGCCAGCAGCCAATTTCAACAGGGAGGTGAGCAGTACTTC. This encodes CASSQFQQGGEQYF.

This clonotype was counted only a few times. The chain is built from TRBV29-1 and TRBJ1-4, with TRBD1 identical over 8 bases. Trimming cost V 4 bases and J 16 bases; bases outside gene matches: 11. CDR1 is SQVTM, CDR2 ANQGSEA, per germline. CDR3 length: 12 residues. The DNA for the CDR3 is TGCAGCGTTGTCCACAGGGGGGGGGACCCGTTTTTT. This codes for CSVVHRGGDPFF.

This clonotype has ten or more counts. CDR3 sequence (DNA): TGTGCCAGCAGCTTAGAAGTTGAAGCTTTCTTT. This codes for CASSLEVEAFF. The chain links TRBV7-2 to TRBJ1-1; no definite D call. The ends were cut back, 1 base at V and 7 bases at J, with 4 bases in the middle. Germline V gives CDR1 SGHTA, CDR2 FQGNSA. This CDR3 is built from 11 residues.

Regarding this clonotype: No DNA is shown, since the ends of the CDR3 on it are uncertain; the CDR3 is the one TCRdb lists. The chain has TRBV20-1 and TRBJ1-1; TRBD1 is the table's D call and was not checked against the DNA. From its first to its last residue, the CDR3 has 13 amino acids. Germline loops: CDR1 DFQATT, CDR2 SNEGSKA (reference sequence). CDR3 residues: CSTPFGAGTEAFF.

The chain recombines TRBV15 with TRBJ1-4; 9 nucleotides align to TRBD1. With V trimmed by 6 bases and J by 8 bases, 4 bases remained unmatched. Germline assignment: CDR1 LNHNV and CDR2 YYDKDF (reference sequence). CDR3 length equals 13 residues. The CDR3 here is CATRGQGAEKLFF. Here the CDR3 DNA reads TGTGCCACCAGGGGACAGGGCGCGGAAAAACTGTTTTTT.

This chain uses TRBV9 with TRBJ1-6, with TRBD1 matching over 9 bases. Trimming at V came to 2 bases and at J to 10 bases, leaving 7 bases not matched to a gene. This CDR3 comprises 15 residues. CDR1 and CDR2 from the germline V gene are SGDLS and YYNGEE. Here the CDR3 DNA reads TGTGCCAGCAGCGTTAGGACAGGGGCCAGGTCACCCCTCCACTTT. This sequence encodes CASSVRTGARSPLHF. The full variable domain, with the rest looked up from reference TRBV9 and TRBJ1-6, is DSGVTQTPKHLITATGQRVTLRCSPRSGDLSVYWYQQSLDQGLQFLIQYYNGEERAKGNILERFSAQQFPDLHSELNLSSLELGDSALYFCASSVRTGARSPLHFGNGTRLTVT.

In its sample, this clonotype was seen a few times. The gene calls are TRBV7-2 and TRBJ2-5; 7 positions agree with TRBD1. Germline CDR1 is SGHTA and CDR2 is FQGNSA. J gave up 2 bases and V 2 bases, and 2 bases lay outside the gene matches. The CDR3 is made up of 14 amino acids. CDR3 sequence: CASSLMTGQETQYF. As DNA, the CDR3 is TGTGCCAGCAGCTTAATGACAGGGCAAGAGACCCAGTACTTC.

This clonotype was seen a handful of times. The CDR3 region is CSVENRGRNTEAFF. In nucleotides, the CDR3 is TGCAGCGTTGAAAATCGAGGGAGGAACACTGAAGCTTTCTTT. The gene calls are TRBV29-1 and TRBJ1-1; D ambiguous. V lost 2 bases and J lost 1, with 11 bases in between. Germline V lookup: CDR1 SQVTM, CDR2 ANQGSEA. The length of the CDR3 is 14 residues.

This clonotype has a count of ten or more. The rearrangement uses TRBV15 and TRBJ1-3, with D maybe TRBD1 (5 bases). Trimming stripped 3 bases from V and 4 bases from J, with 16 bases between. The CDR3 has 16 amino acids. The V gene's germline CDR1 is LNHNV and CDR2 YYDKDF (reference sequence). The CDR3 bases are TGTGCCACCAGCAGGCAGACAGCAGATGTCGGAAACACCATATATTTT. Protein sequence: CATSRQTADVGNTIYF.